This T cell receptor (beta chain) was recovered during a study of T cell responses to AZD1222 COVID-19 vaccine. Study information: Investigators merged groups given second doses at roughly 4 or roughly 12 weeks.

V was pared by 0 bases and J by 1 base, with 4 bases between. The CDR3 is made up of 13 amino acids. CDR1 is MNHEY, CDR2 SVGEGT, per germline. Points on this clone: Its antigen remains unknown.

The method was immunoSEQ multiplex PCR; TCRdb's version includes in-frame clones alone and lacks a portion of them. Here the sample spans 140,000 to 150,000 clones, around 89% being singletons. Whole-study results and caveats: Reports indicate that nearly half of spike-specific TCRs are directed at unmutated variant regions. It should be noted that donors were predominantly white British and more often female, and clonal diversity was possibly underestimated.

The sequencing here drew on peripheral blood, taken on day 0 of AZD1222 vaccination. The TCR originated in an adult in good health. The V and J genes are TRBV6-2 or TRBV6-3 and TRBJ2-7, with no clear D. The CDR3 DNA reads TGTGCCAGCAGTTACTCCGCTTCCTACGAGCAGTACTTC. Its translation: CASSYSASYEQYF.